A single sample gave rise to the 28 T cell receptor beta chains below, sequenced in a study of CD8+CD57+ T cells in acquired aplastic anemia (dated by TCRdb to 2016 to 2018). TCRdb lists the instrument as Illumina HiSeq 2000. Genomic DNA was used as template for profiling of TCR beta VDJ combinations and CDR3 sequences. The raw public data were reprocessed by TCRdb itself: fastp quality trimming at Q25, MiXCR clonotype calling, in-frame beta chains only. Records with the same CDR3 protein are collapsed into one entry carrying the most frequent genes and DNA. In this sample the table shows approximately 270,000 distinct CDR3 sequences, 45% to 70% of which occur a single time. Around 7.6% of the sample is held by the ten biggest clonotypes. The material sequenced was sorted CD4+, CD8+, or CD8+CD57+ T cells (not recorded which) from PBMCs. The origin of the receptors is a human donor with severe aplastic anemia or a healthy control (not recorded which).

Many counts were recorded for this clonotype. The V call is TRBV12-3 or TRBV12-4, the J call TRBJ2-1; no clear D. V was cut by 0 bases and J by 16 bases, with 13 bases left in between. The CDR3 is made up of 12 amino acids. The CDR3 nucleotides are TGTGCCAGCAGTTTAGCGCATGAGTCCCACTTCTTC. Translation gives CASSLAHESHFF.

With regard to this clonotype: A read error may produce the germline difference seen at one junction end. The V call is TRBV7-2, the J call TRBJ2-2; perhaps TRBD2 as D (5 bases). The CDR3 consists of 15 residues. Per the germline V gene, CDR1 is SGHTA and CDR2 is FQGNSA. CDR3 nucleotides: TGTGCCAGCAGCTTAGTCTCTAGCAGTAATGGGGAGCTGCTTTTT. This sequence encodes CASSLVSSSNGELLF.

This clonotype was seen a handful of times. The rearrangement uses TRBV7-3 and TRBJ1-2; D is unclear. Trimming pared 4 bases from V and 6 bases from J, leaving 12 bases between. Germline CDR1 reads SGHTA; CDR2 reads FQGTGA. CDR3 length: 13 amino acids. The CDR3: CASSYQYGDGYTF. The CDR3 bases are TGTGCCAGCAGCTACCAGTACGGGGATGGCTACACCTTC.

This clonotype was seen a handful of times. This chain connects TRBV20-1 to TRBJ1-2; no firm D call. The CDR3 has 11 residues. From germline, CDR1 is DFQATT and CDR2 SNEGSKA (reference sequence). CDR3 DNA: TGCAGCTACCCTTGGGACTATGGCTACACCTTC. Residues: CSYPWDYGYTF.

V and J are TRBV6-5 and TRBJ2-5; tentatively, D is TRBD2 (5 bases). CDR1 MNHEY and CDR2 SVGAGI come from the germline V gene. CDR3 length: 14 residues. Trimming cost V 6 bases and J 7 bases, with 18 bases left between them. As DNA, the CDR3 is TGTGCCAGCAGCATTGGACTCGGCGAGGGGACCCAGTACTTC. This translates into CASSIGLGEGTQYF.

J is TRBJ2-3 and V is TRBV7-3; 8 positions agree with TRBD2. Trimming cost V 1 base and J 15 bases; bases outside gene matches: 9. Germline values: CDR1 SGHTA, CDR2 FQGTGA. The CDR3 consists of 13 residues. CDR3 sequence: CASSLIREGQFYF. The CDR3 DNA sequence: TGTGCCAGCAGCTTAATACGGGAGGGCCAATTTTATTTT.

In its sample, this clonotype was seen many times. V usage is TRBV11-2 and J usage is TRBJ2-3, with D possibly matching TRBD2 (5 bases). The CDR3 is made up of 16 amino acids. From germline, CDR1 is SGHAT and CDR2 FQNNGV. V gave up 3 bases and J gave up 0 bases, with 13 bases separating them. DNA of the CDR3: TGTGCCAGCAGCTTGAAGAGGACTTCTAGCACAGATACGCAGTATTTT. This translates into CASSLKRTSSTDTQYF.

In this sample, this clonotype turned up many times. The genes are TRBV19 and TRBJ1-1; D ambiguous. This CDR3 has 12 residues. The germline V gene encodes CDR1 LNHDA and CDR2 SQIVND (reference sequence). Trimming stripped 1 base from V and 6 bases from J, with 6 bases between. The CDR3 DNA follows: TGTGCCAGTAGTATAGTTGGAGCTGAAGCTTTCTTT. This encodes CASSIVGAEAFF.

At least ten counts were recorded for this clonotype. The rearrangement links TRBV5-1 to TRBJ1-1, with 8 positions matching TRBD1. Germline V lookup: CDR1 SGHRS, CDR2 YFSETQ. The CDR3 runs to 16 residues. V was clipped by 3 bases and J by 1 base; unmatched bases: 8. In DNA, the CDR3 is TGCGCCAGCAGCTCCCTGTGGACAGGGAAGAACACTGAAGCTTTCTTT. As protein: CASSSLWTGKNTEAFF.

The J gene is TRBJ2-5, the V gene TRBV20-1; 12 bases agree with TRBD2. The CDR3 has 15 amino acids. V lost 2 bases, J lost 2 bases, and 3 bases stayed unmatched. The V gene's germline CDR1 is DFQATT and CDR2 SNEGSKA (reference sequence). The CDR3 sequence is CSARRTSGEQETQYF. The CDR3 bases are TGCAGTGCTAGACGGACTAGCGGGGAGCAAGAGACCCAGTACTTC.

The V call is TRBV25-1, the J call TRBJ1-5; TRBD1 matches 7 bases. Trimming at V came to 6 bases and at J to 2 bases, leaving 13 bases not matched to a gene. Germline V gene lookup returns CDR1 MGHDK and CDR2 SYGVNS. This CDR3 has 17 residues. The CDR3 spells CASSHKPGQGGNQPQHF. In nucleotides, the CDR3 is TGTGCCAGCAGCCACAAACCGGGGCAGGGGGGCAATCAGCCCCAGCATTTT.

This clonotype was seen repeatedly, ten times or more. The J gene is TRBJ1-1, the V gene TRBV30; TRBD1 is a possible D gene (5 bases). The V gene lost 0 bases and the J gene lost 1 base, with 9 bases spanning the gap. CDR3 length: 14 amino acids. Germline lookup yields CDR1 GTSNPN and CDR2 SVGIG (reference sequence). CDR3 sequence reads: CAWSVGAGNTEAFF. CDR3 coding DNA: TGTGCCTGGAGTGTCGGGGCGGGGAACACTGAAGCTTTCTTT.

The chain joins TRBV7-6 to TRBJ2-1, with unresolved D. CDR3 length: 15 residues. V lost 1 base to trimming and J lost 10 bases, with 17 bases between them. Germline V gives CDR1 SGHVS, CDR2 FNYEAQ. The CDR3 protein is CASSLGTSRMGEQFF. The CDR3 DNA follows: TGTGCCAGCAGCTTAGGAACGAGCCGTATGGGAGAGCAGTTCTTC.

This clonotype has only one observation. The CDR3 DNA follows: TGTGCCAGCCGGAAGTCTGGGATGAACACTGAAGCTTTCTTT. Protein product: CASRKSGMNTEAFF. The chain recombines TRBV19 with TRBJ1-1; D gene uncertain. Germline CDR1 LNHDA, CDR2 SQIVND (reference sequence). The CDR3 runs 14 residues. Trimming stripped 9 bases from V and 0 bases from J, with 14 bases between.

The rearrangement links TRBV20-1 to TRBJ2-2, with 12 bases identical to TRBD2. Looked up from germline, CDR1 is DFQATT and CDR2 is SNEGSKA (reference sequence). The CDR3 totals 18 residues. V was clipped by 3 bases and J by 1 base; unmatched bases: 9. The CDR3 spells CSARDLMTSGRNTGELFF. CDR3 DNA sequence: TGCAGTGCTAGGGACTTGATGACTAGCGGGAGGAACACCGGGGAGCTGTTTTTT.

The chain has TRBV5-1 and TRBJ2-1; D possibly corresponds to TRBD2 (6 bases). CDR1 SGHRS and CDR2 YFSETQ come from the germline V gene. CDR3 length: 13 amino acids. V shed 4 bases and J shed 10 bases, with 15 bases lying between them. This CDR3 reads CASSLGGGEEQFF. As DNA, the CDR3 is TGCGCCAGCAGCCTCGGGGGTGGGGAGGAGCAGTTCTTC. Looking up the rest from reference TRBV5-1 and TRBJ2-1 gives the full variable domain: KAGVTQTPRYLIKTRGQQVTLSCSPISGHRSVSWYQQTPGQGLQFLFEYFSETQRNKGNFPGRFSGRQFSNSRSEMNVSTLELGDSALYLCASSLGGGEEQFFGPGTRLTVL.

The gene calls are TRBV19 and TRBJ2-3; 8 bases map to TRBD2. Germline assignment: CDR1 LNHDA and CDR2 SQIVND (reference sequence). J lost 6 bases, V lost 10 bases, and 9 bases had no gene match. CDR3 length: 13 residues. This chain's CDR3 is CATSGGAWDTQYF. The CDR3, as DNA: TGTGCCACCAGCGGGGGAGCCTGGGATACGCAGTATTTT.

The chain uses TRBV7-2 and TRBJ2-5; D uncertain. The V and J ends lost 5 bases and 4 bases respectively, with 20 bases between them. This CDR3 region has 16 residues. In germline, CDR1 is SGHTA, CDR2 FQGNSA. The CDR3, as DNA: TGTGCCAGCAGCCCTATCGGTCACAATCTGATAGAGACCCAGTACTTC. It is translated as CASSPIGHNLIETQYF. Full variable domain (outside the CDR3, taken from reference TRBV7-2 and TRBJ2-5): GAGVSQSPSNKVTEKGKDVELRCDPISGHTALYWYRQSLGQGLEFLIYFQGNSAPDKSGLPSDRFSAERTGGSVSTLTIQRTQQEDSAVYLCASSPIGHNLIETQYFGPGTRLLVL.

The chain is built from TRBV19 and TRBJ2-2; a weak D match, TRBD2 (6 bases). V lost 1 base to trimming and J lost 3 bases, with 9 bases between them. The CDR3 covers 15 residues. Per the germline V gene, CDR1 is LNHDA and CDR2 is SQIVND (reference sequence). CDR3 sequence reads: CASSIGGTYTGELFF. The CDR3 nucleotides are TGTGCCAGTAGTATAGGAGGGACTTACACCGGGGAGCTGTTTTTT.

This clonotype was counted many times. This chain connects TRBV5-1 to TRBJ2-2, with 16 bases lining up with TRBD2. The CDR3 contains 18 residues. The J segment lost 3 bases and the V segment lost 4 bases, leaving 6 bases of the junction unmatched. CDR1 is SGHRS and CDR2 is YFSETQ in the germline V gene. CDR3 protein: CASSNPGLAGGDTGELFF. The CDR3 DNA sequence: TGCGCCAGCAGCAACCCGGGACTAGCGGGGGGGGACACCGGGGAGCTGTTTTTT.

This clonotype appeared many times. The chain couples TRBV27 to TRBJ2-3; TRBD1 might be the D (6 bases). V was shortened by 6 bases and J by 6 bases, with 10 bases between the two germline ends. CDR1 MNHEY and CDR2 SMNVEV come from the germline V gene (reference sequence). The CDR3 loop spans 12 amino acids. The CDR3 spells CASRQGSDTQYF. CDR3 coding DNA: TGTGCCAGCAGACAGGGTTCGGATACGCAGTATTTT.

The chain combines TRBV7-9 with TRBJ2-7, with TRBD2 as a possible D gene (5 bases). The CDR3 contains 15 residues. The germline CDR1 and CDR2 sequences are SEHNR and FQNEAQ (reference sequence). Trimming cost V 1 base and J 1 base, with 11 bases left between them. CDR3 in DNA: TGTGCCAGCAGCTTAGGAGGGTTCGGGTCCTACGAGCAGTACTTC. Amino acid sequence: CASSLGGFGSYEQYF.

The rearrangement links TRBV7-9 to TRBJ2-5, with 9 bases identical to TRBD1. Germline loops: CDR1 SEHNR, CDR2 FQNEAQ (reference sequence). The CDR3 has 19 amino acids. V gave up 4 bases and J gave up 0 bases; unmatched junction bases: 15. The CDR3 here is CASSSTGGLDTYHQETQYF. CDR3 DNA: TGTGCCAGCAGCTCCACAGGGGGCCTAGATACTTACCACCAAGAGACCCAGTACTTC.

This clonotype was recorded many times. The genes are TRBV4-3 and TRBJ1-5; D is undetermined. CDR3 length: 14 amino acids. Germline CDR1 and CDR2: LGHNA and YSLEER. Trimming left V 5 bases short and J 6 bases short, with 14 bases between. CDR3 amino acids: CASSAQGFGQPQHF. CDR3 coding DNA: TGCGCCAGCAGCGCCCAAGGGTTCGGTCAGCCCCAGCATTTT.

This clonotype was detected ten times or more. This chain joins TRBV20-1 and TRBJ1-3, with D maybe TRBD1 (5 bases). In germline, CDR1 is DFQATT, CDR2 SNEGSKA (reference sequence). This CDR3 is 15 amino acids long. Trimming took off 6 bases at V and 8 bases at J, with 23 bases between the two ends. As DNA, the CDR3 is TGCAGTGCGGTTATCGGGACCCCACGCCGAGACACCATATATTTT. It translates to CSAVIGTPRRDTIYF.

The count of this clonotype is one. The missing conserved phenylalanine or tryptophan at the end of this CDR3 makes a read error likely. Because the CDR3's place on the DNA is in doubt, the DNA is left out and the CDR3 is given as listed by TCRdb. This chain uses TRBV2 with TRBJ2-5; the table calls TRBD1, which could not be checked here. A total of 15 residues make up the CDR3, ends included. CDR1 and CDR2 (germline): SNHLY, FYNNEI. The CDR3 sequence: CASSLQGTLGETQHS.

This chain uses TRBV2 with TRBJ2-5, with 8 bases matching TRBD1. Germline V lookup: CDR1 SNHLY, CDR2 FYNNEI. The CDR3 has 15 amino acids. Trimming took 3 bases from V and 4 from J; bases not matched to a gene: 7. Here the CDR3 reads CASSEDRAKGETQYF. CDR3 DNA: TGTGCCAGCAGTGAGGACAGGGCGAAAGGAGAGACCCAGTACTTC.

This clonotype occurred many times. This rearrangement joins TRBV28 to TRBJ2-7; D might be TRBD1 (6 bases). This CDR3 spans 15 amino acids. In germline, CDR1 is MDHEN, CDR2 SYDVKM. Trimming shortened V by 6 bases and J by 3 bases, and 18 bases separated the two germline ends. The CDR3 region is CASSQGQNHVYEQYF. The CDR3 region has the DNA TGTGCCAGCAGCCAAGGACAGAACCACGTCTACGAGCAGTACTTC.